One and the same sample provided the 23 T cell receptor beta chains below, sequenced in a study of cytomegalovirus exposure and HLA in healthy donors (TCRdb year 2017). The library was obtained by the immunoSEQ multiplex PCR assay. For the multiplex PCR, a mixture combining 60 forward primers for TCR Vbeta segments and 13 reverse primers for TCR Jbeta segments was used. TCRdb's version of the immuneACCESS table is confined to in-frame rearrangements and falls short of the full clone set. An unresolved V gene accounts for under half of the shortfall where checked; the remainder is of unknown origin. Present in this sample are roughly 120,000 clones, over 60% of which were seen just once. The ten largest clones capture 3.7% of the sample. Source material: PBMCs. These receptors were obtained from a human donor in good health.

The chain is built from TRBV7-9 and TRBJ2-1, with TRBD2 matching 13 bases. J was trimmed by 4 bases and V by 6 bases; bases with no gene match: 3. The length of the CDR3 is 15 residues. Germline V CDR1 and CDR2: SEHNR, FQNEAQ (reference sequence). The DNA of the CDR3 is TGTGCCAGCAGGCGGACTAGCGGGAGTTACAATGAGCAGTTCTTC. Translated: CASRRTSGSYNEQFF.

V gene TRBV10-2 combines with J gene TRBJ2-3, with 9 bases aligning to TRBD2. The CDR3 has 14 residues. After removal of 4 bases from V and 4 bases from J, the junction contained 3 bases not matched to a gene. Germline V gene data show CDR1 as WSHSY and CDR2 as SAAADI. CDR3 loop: CASSGGGRADTQYF. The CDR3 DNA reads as TGCGCCAGCAGTGGAGGCGGGAGGGCAGATACGCAGTATTTT.

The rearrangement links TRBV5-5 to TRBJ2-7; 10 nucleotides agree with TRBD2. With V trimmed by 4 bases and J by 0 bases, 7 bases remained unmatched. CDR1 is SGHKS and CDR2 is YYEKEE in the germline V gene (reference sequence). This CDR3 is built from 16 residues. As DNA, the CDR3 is TGTGCCAGCAGCGAATTCTCTAGCGGGAGCTCCTACGAGCAGTACTTC. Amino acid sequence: CASSEFSSGSSYEQYF.

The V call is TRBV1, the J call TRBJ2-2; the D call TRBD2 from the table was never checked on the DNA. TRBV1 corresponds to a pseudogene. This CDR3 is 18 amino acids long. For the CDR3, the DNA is TGCACCAGCAGCCAGGAGACTAGCGGGAGGGCCAACACCGGGGAGCTGTTTTTT. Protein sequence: CTSSQETSGRANTGELFF.

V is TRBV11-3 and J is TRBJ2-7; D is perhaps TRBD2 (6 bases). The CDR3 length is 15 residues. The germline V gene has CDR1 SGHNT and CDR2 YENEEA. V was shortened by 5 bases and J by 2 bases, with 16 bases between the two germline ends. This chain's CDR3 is CASSGGTGYAYEQYF. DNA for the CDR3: TGTGCCAGCAGCGGCGGGACGGGGTATGCCTACGAGCAGTACTTC.

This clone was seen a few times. DNA of the CDR3: TGTGCCAGCAGTTTAACCCAGGGACTGAGTGAAGCTTTCTTT. This encodes CASSLTQGLSEAFF. The gene calls are TRBV27 and TRBJ1-1; possible D gene TRBD1, 5 bases. Germline V lookup: CDR1 MNHEY, CDR2 SMNVEV (reference sequence). The CDR3 consists of 14 residues. Trimming shortened V by 2 bases and J by 7 bases, and 14 bases separated the two germline ends.

The CDR3 sequence: CASSERGSDYGYTF. The DNA for the CDR3 is TGTGCCAGCAGTGAAAGGGGCAGTGACTATGGCTACACCTTC. This sequence joins TRBV25-1 and TRBJ1-2; possibly TRBD1 for D (5 bases). The V gene's germline CDR1 is MGHDK and CDR2 SYGVNS. Trimming left V 2 bases short and J 3 bases short, with 10 bases between. The CDR3 loop spans 14 amino acids.

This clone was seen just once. In DNA, the CDR3 is TGTGCCAGCGTCGGAGGTCCCTATGGCTACACCTTC. Residues: CASVGGPYGYTF. V and J are TRBV28 and TRBJ1-2; D is unclear. This CDR3 spans 12 amino acids. V was trimmed by 8 bases and J by 4 bases, leaving 11 bases between them. CDR1 is MDHEN and CDR2 is SYDVKM in the germline V gene.

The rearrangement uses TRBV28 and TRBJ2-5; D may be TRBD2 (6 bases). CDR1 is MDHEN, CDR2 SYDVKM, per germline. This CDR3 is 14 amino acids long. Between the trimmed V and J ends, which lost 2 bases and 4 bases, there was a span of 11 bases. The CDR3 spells CASSLPEGRETQYF. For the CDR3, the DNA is TGTGCCAGCAGTTTACCGGAGGGAAGAGAGACCCAGTACTTC.

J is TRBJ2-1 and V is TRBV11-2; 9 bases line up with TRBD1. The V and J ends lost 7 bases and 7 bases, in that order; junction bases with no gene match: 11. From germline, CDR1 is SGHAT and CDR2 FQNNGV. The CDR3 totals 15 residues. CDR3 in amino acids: CASKAGTGRGNEQFF. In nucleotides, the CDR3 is TGTGCCAGCAAAGCCGGGACAGGGAGGGGAAATGAGCAGTTCTTC.

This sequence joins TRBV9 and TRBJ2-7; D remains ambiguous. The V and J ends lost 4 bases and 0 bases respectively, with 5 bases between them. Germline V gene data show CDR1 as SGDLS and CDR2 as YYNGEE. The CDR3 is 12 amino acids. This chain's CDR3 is CASSPNSYEQYF. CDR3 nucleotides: TGTGCCAGCAGCCCAAACTCCTACGAGCAGTACTTC.

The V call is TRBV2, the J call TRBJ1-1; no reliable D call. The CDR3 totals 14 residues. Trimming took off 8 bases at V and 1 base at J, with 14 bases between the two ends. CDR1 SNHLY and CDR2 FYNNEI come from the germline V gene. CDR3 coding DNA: TGTGCCAGCGGCCAGGCGCAAACGAACACTGAAGCTTTCTTT. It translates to CASGQAQTNTEAFF.

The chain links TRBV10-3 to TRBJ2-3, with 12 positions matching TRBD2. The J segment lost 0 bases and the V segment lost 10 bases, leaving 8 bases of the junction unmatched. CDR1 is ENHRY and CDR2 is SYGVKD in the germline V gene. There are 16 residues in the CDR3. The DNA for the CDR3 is TGTGCCACCTGGACTAGCGGGAAACCTAGCACAGATACGCAGTATTTT. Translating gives CATWTSGKPSTDTQYF.

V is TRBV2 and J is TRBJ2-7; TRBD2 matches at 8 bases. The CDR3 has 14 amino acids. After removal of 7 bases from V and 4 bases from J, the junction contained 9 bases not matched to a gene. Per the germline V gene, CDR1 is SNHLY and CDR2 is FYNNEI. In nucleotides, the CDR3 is TGTGCCAGCAACCCGAGCGGGAGTAGGTACGAGCAGTACTTC. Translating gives CASNPSGSRYEQYF.

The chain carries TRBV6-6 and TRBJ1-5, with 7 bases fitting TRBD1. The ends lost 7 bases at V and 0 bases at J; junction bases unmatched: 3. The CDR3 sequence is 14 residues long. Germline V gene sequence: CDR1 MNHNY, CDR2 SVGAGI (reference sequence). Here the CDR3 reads CASTTGASNQPQHF. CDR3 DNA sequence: TGTGCCAGCACCACAGGGGCTAGCAATCAGCCCCAGCATTTT.

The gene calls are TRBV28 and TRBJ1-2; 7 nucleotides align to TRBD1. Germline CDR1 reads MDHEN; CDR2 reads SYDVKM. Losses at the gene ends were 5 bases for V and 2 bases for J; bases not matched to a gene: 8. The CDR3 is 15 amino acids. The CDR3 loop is CASSAHPDRNYGYTF. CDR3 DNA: TGTGCCAGCAGTGCACACCCGGACAGGAACTATGGCTACACCTTC.

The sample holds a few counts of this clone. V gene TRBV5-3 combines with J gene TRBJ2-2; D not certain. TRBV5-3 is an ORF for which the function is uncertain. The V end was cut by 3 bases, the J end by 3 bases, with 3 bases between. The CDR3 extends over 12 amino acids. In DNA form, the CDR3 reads TGTGCCAGAAGCTGGCACACCGGGGAGCTGTTTTTT. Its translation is CARSWHTGELFF.

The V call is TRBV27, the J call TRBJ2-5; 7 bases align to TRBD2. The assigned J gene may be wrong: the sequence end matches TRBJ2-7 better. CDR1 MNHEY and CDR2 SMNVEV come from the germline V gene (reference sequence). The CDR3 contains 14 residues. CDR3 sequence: CASGGVAGAYEQYF. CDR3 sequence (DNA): TGTGCCAGCGGCGGGGTAGCGGGTGCCTACGAGCAGTACTTC.

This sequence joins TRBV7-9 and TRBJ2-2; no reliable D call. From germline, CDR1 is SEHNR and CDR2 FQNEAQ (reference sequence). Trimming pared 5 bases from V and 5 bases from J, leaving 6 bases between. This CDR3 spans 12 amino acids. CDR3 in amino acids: CASSRETGELFF. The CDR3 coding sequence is TGTGCCAGCAGCCGAGAGACCGGGGAGCTGTTTTTT.

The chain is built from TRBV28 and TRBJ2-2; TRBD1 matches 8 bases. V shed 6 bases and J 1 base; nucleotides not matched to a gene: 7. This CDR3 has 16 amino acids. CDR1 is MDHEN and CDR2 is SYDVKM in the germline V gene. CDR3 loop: CASSPDRGQNTGELFF. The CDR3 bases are TGTGCCAGCAGCCCCGACAGGGGCCAGAACACCGGGGAGCTGTTTTTT.

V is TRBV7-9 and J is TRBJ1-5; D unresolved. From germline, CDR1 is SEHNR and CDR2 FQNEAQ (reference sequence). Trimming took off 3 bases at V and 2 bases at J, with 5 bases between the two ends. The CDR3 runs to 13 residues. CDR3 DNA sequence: TGTGCCAGCAGCTTTCAGGGCAATCAGCCCCAGCATTTT. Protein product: CASSFQGNQPQHF.

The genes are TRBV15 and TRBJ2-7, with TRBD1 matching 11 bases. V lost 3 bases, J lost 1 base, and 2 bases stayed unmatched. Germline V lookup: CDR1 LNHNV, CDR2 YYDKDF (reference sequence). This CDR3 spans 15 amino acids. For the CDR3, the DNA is TGTGCCACCAGCAGGCGGGACAGGGGGTCCTACGAGCAGTACTTC. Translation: CATSRRDRGSYEQYF.

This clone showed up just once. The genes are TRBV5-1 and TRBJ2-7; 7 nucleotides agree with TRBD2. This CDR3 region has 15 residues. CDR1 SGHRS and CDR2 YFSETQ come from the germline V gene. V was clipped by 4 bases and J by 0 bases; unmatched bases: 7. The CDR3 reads CASSNEGLPSYEQYF. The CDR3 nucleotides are TGCGCCAGCAGCAACGAGGGACTACCCTCCTACGAGCAGTACTTC.